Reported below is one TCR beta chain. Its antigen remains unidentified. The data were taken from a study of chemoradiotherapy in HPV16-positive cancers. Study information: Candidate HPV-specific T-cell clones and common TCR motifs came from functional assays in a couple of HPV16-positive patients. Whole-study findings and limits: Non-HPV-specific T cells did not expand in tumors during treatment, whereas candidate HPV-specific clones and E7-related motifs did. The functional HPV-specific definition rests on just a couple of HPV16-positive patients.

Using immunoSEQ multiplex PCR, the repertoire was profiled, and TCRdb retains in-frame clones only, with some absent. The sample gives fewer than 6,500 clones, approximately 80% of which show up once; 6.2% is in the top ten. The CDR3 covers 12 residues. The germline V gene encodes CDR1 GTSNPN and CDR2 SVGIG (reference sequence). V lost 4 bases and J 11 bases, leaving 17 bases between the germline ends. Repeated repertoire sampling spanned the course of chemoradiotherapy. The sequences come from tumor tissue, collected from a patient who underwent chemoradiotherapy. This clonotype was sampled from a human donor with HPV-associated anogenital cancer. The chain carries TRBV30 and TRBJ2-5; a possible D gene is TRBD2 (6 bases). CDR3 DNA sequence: TGTGCCTGGATTGGGACTGGCCGGGAGCAGTACTTC. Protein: CAWIGTGREQYF.